This T cell receptor (beta chain) was observed in a study of T-cell reconstitution after alpha-beta-depleted transplantation in children. This clonotype was detected only a few times. During its preparation, the TCRbeta library received unique molecular identifiers. TCRdb independently ran MiXCR on the PCR reads; one entry per CDR3 protein. This table has 350,000 to 400,000 distinct CDR3 sequences, about 20% appearing once. The TCR originated in a human donor who donated a stem cell graft to a child with acute myeloid leukemia. The specimen comprised PBMCs from the stem cell graft donor, sampled from the stem cell graft.

CDR3 residues: CASSSQGSRNEQYF. The DNA of the CDR3 is TGCGCCAGCAGCTCCCAGGGTTCTCGAAATGAGCAGTACTTC. The V and J genes are TRBV5-1 and TRBJ2-7; tentative D call: TRBD1 (5 bases). CDR1 and CDR2 from the germline V gene are SGHRS and YFSETQ. V was clipped by 3 bases and J by 7 bases, with 17 bases between them. This CDR3 region has 14 residues.